What follows are 17 T cell receptor beta chains derived from one specimen sequenced in a study of T cells in Graves' hyperthyroidism and ophthalmopathy. RNA transcripts provided the source from which TCR beta CDR3 regions were amplified. In the first-round RT-PCR of the TCR CDR3, the HTBI primer set was used. TCRdb itself ran the multiplex PCR reads through MiXCR, one entry per CDR3 protein. This sample yields around 420,000 distinct CDR3 sequences, of which more than 15% are seen a single time; roughly 8% belongs to the top ten. Specimen: blood. All receptors come from a woman in her late teens or twenties with Graves' hyperthyroidism.

This chain uses TRBV6-6 with TRBJ2-1; possibly TRBD1 for D (6 bases). CDR1 is MNHNY, CDR2 SVGAGI, per germline (reference sequence). The CDR3 has 16 amino acids. Trimming stripped 0 bases from V and 0 bases from J, with 9 bases between. The CDR3 protein is CASSYSPDSSYNEQFF. In nucleotides, the CDR3 is TGTGCCAGCAGTTACTCTCCGGACAGCTCCTACAATGAGCAGTTCTTC.

V is TRBV20-1 and J is TRBJ2-7, with TRBD1 matching over 7 bases. V lost 1 base and J lost 3; bases outside the gene matches: 15. CDR3 size: 17 residues. CDR1 and CDR2 (germline): DFQATT, SNEGSKA (reference sequence). The CDR3 loop reads CSARVPTRDSAFYEQYF. CDR3 DNA sequence: TGCAGTGCTAGAGTCCCAACCCGGGACAGTGCCTTCTACGAGCAGTACTTC.

This clonotype was recorded many times. V gene TRBV10-3 combines with J gene TRBJ2-1; possibly TRBD1 for D (6 bases). V lost 10 bases, J lost 5 bases, and 24 bases lay in between. The CDR3 length is 16 residues. Germline V gene lookup returns CDR1 ENHRY and CDR2 SYGVKD. In DNA, the CDR3 is TGTGCCACCGCTCTCAGGGTTCAGGGGTTGGACAATGAGCAGTTCTTC. The encoded protein is CATALRVQGLDNEQFF.

This rearrangement joins TRBV30 to TRBJ1-1; TRBD1 matches at 7 bases. This CDR3 has 15 amino acids. CDR1 GTSNPN and CDR2 SVGIG come from the germline V gene (reference sequence). V lost 3 bases and J lost 0; bases outside the gene matches: 7. CDR3 in amino acids: CAWRGDRKLNTEAFF. The CDR3 nucleotides read TGTGCCTGGAGGGGGGACAGAAAATTGAACACTGAAGCTTTCTTT.

This clonotype has only a few counts. The rearrangement uses TRBV6-1 and TRBJ2-7, with D maybe TRBD2 (5 bases). There are 13 residues in the CDR3. With 8 bases removed from V and 4 bases from J, the gap between germline ends came to 15 bases. The V gene's germline CDR1 is MNHNS and CDR2 SASEGT. The CDR3 spells CASGLGRGYEQYF. DNA for the CDR3: TGTGCCAGCGGGTTGGGGAGAGGTTACGAGCAGTACTTC.

This clonotype has at least ten counts. CDR3 bases: TGTGCCAGCAGTCGGCAGCTCGGGAAGGCTAATGAAAAACTGTTTTTT. Its protein product is CASSRQLGKANEKLFF. The chain is built from TRBV6-1 and TRBJ1-4; D uncertain. The CDR3 loop spans 16 amino acids. Germline V gives CDR1 MNHNS, CDR2 SASEGT. V was shortened by 5 bases and J by 3 bases, with 16 bases between the two germline ends.

At least ten counts were recorded for this clonotype. The chain couples TRBV6-5 to TRBJ2-1; D not resolved. The CDR3 has 12 amino acids. V lost 2 bases and J 7 bases, leaving 6 bases between the germline ends. Germline CDR1 is MNHEY and CDR2 is SVGAGI. The CDR3 sequence: CASSYGPNEQFF. As DNA, the CDR3 is TGTGCCAGCAGTTACGGCCCGAATGAGCAGTTCTTC.

This clonotype was counted between two and nine times. The rearrangement links TRBV7-6 to TRBJ1-6, with no clear D. The CDR3 length is 12 residues. Germline CDR1 and CDR2: SGHVS and FNYEAQ. V was trimmed by 4 bases and J by 8 bases, leaving 6 bases between them. The CDR3 is CASSSFYSPLHF. In nucleotides, the CDR3 is TGTGCCAGCAGCTCCTTCTATTCACCCCTCCACTTT.

This clonotype was picked up many times. The chain carries TRBV7-3 and TRBJ2-1; TRBD2 matches at 13 bases. The CDR3 sequence is 16 residues long. V lost 6 bases, J lost 5 bases, and 7 bases stayed unmatched. Germline lookup yields CDR1 SGHTA and CDR2 FQGTGA. The CDR3 coding sequence is TGTGCCAGCAGGCAAACTAGCGGGGGGGGCCACAATGAGCAGTTCTTC. Protein sequence: CASRQTSGGGHNEQFF.

In this sample, this clonotype turned up a few times. The chain recombines TRBV29-1 with TRBJ2-5; 8 nucleotides match TRBD2. The germline gives CDR1 SQVTM, CDR2 ANQGSEA. There are 11 residues in the CDR3. With 3 bases clipped from V and 13 bases from J, the junction kept 7 bases outside the gene matches. Here the CDR3 reads CSVEEAGVVYF. The CDR3 DNA is TGCAGCGTTGAGGAAGCGGGGGTGGTGTACTTC.

This clonotype was seen ten or more times. The genes are TRBV7-9 and TRBJ2-2; 8 nucleotides align to TRBD2. CDR1 SEHNR and CDR2 FQNEAQ come from the germline V gene (reference sequence). CDR3 length equals 18 residues. The V gene end was trimmed by 9 bases and the J gene end by 6 bases; junction bases not matched to a gene: 21. The CDR3 nucleotides are TGTGCCAGTAGACCGGGACTAGGGAAGTCCCCTTCCCCCGGGGAGCTGTTTTTT. It encodes CASRPGLGKSPSPGELFF.

This clonotype was found many times. This chain connects TRBV19 to TRBJ2-7; 9 bases fit TRBD1. V shed 6 bases, J shed 2 bases, and the junction held 8 bases outside the gene matches. In germline, CDR1 is LNHDA, CDR2 SQIVND (reference sequence). The CDR3 sequence is 15 residues long. In nucleotides, the CDR3 is TGTGCCAGTAGAATCGACAGGGGGGTAACCTACGAGCAGTACTTC. Encoded protein: CASRIDRGVTYEQYF.

At least ten counts were recorded for this clonotype. V and J are TRBV2 and TRBJ2-7, with D hard to call. V lost 3 bases, J lost 1 base, and 13 bases lay in between. The CDR3 has 15 residues. Germline loops: CDR1 SNHLY, CDR2 FYNNEI. CDR3 residues: CASSEGVFMSYEQYF. CDR3 nucleotides: TGTGCCAGCAGTGAGGGTGTTTTCATGTCCTACGAGCAGTACTTC.

This clonotype has a count of ten or more. The rearrangement links TRBV10-3 to TRBJ2-7; 7 nucleotides match TRBD1. CDR3 length equals 14 residues. The ends lost 5 bases at V and 6 bases at J; junction bases unmatched: 10. The germline V gene encodes CDR1 ENHRY and CDR2 SYGVKD. As DNA, the CDR3 is TGTGCCATCAGTACCGACAGGGTATCGGGCGAGCAGTACTTC. This translates into CAISTDRVSGEQYF.

J is TRBJ2-3 and V is TRBV5-1; TRBD2 matches 14 bases. CDR1 is SGHRS and CDR2 is YFSETQ in the germline V gene. This CDR3 comprises 18 residues. The J segment lost 2 bases and the V segment lost 2 bases, leaving 7 bases of the junction unmatched. This CDR3 reads CASSFLGTSGSPTDTQYF. The CDR3 DNA sequence: TGCGCCAGCAGCTTCCTGGGGACTAGCGGGAGTCCCACAGATACGCAGTATTTT.

This clonotype has a count of ten or more. The gene calls are TRBV20-1 and TRBJ2-5; TRBD2 is a possible D gene (5 bases). The CDR3 consists of 15 residues. CDR1 and CDR2 (germline): DFQATT, SNEGSKA (reference sequence). Trimming took 7 bases from V and 0 from J, leaving 18 bases between them. The chain's CDR3 is CSVPSEVAYQETQYF. For the CDR3, the DNA is TGCAGTGTTCCGAGTGAAGTAGCGTACCAAGAGACCCAGTACTTC.

This clonotype was picked up a small number of times. The gene calls are TRBV29-1 and TRBJ2-1, with a possible D match to TRBD1 (7 bases). V lost 3 bases to trimming and J lost 7 bases, with 22 bases between them. The CDR3 is 16 amino acids. Germline CDR1 reads SQVTM; CDR2 reads ANQGSEA. The CDR3 nucleotides are TGCAGCGTTGACCCACCGGGGGACAGTGAGGAGAATGAGCAGTTCTTC. Its translation is CSVDPPGDSEENEQFF.